The rows below give T cell receptor beta chains drawn from one sample of a study of T cells after yellow fever vaccination. TCRdb reanalysed the 5' RACE reads using MiXCR and keeps one entry per CDR3 protein. The repertoire includes about 310,000 distinct CDR3 sequences, about 3.5% of them detected once, and 20% to 25% sits in the top ten. The starting material was PBMCs, obtained on the day of the yellow fever booster vaccination. The receptors originated from a man aged 18 to 35 who received the YFV17D yellow fever vaccine. Each CDR3 is given with its conserved first and last residue. D genes are given only for firm matches. Only part of the rows carry a size: once, few, many, or a class if the clone is expanded.

>many|TRBD2|TRBJ2-3|14|TRBV7-2
CASSAAGGTDTQYF
TGTGCCAGCAGCGCAGCGGGGGGGACAGATACGCAGTATTTT
>NA|NA|TRBJ1-2|13|TRBV9
CASSSGSDYGYTF
TGTGCCAGCAGCTCGGGGTCGGACTATGGCTACACCTTC
>NA|TRBD1|TRBJ1-1|16|TRBV7-2
CASSSLFRTGTTEAFF
TGTGCCAGCAGCTCCCTATTTAGGACAGGGACCACTGAAGCTTTCTTT
>NA|NA|TRBJ2-2|17|TRBV7-9
CASSLNRADRATGELFF
TGTGCCAGCAGCTTAAATCGGGCGGATCGGGCCACCGGGGAGCTGTTTTTT
>NA|NA|TRBJ1-2|14|TRBV12-3/TRBV12-4
CASSFALANYGYTF
TGTGCCAGCAGTTTCGCCTTAGCTAACTATGGCTACACCTTC
>few|TRBD1|TRBJ1-1|17|TRBV4-2
CASSRPGSRQGTTEAFF
TGTGCCAGCAGCCGCCCTGGGAGTAGACAGGGGACAACTGAAGCTTTCTTT
>few|TRBD1|TRBJ2-3|15|TRBV4-3
CASSQEGQSTDTQYF
TGCGCCAGCAGCCAAGAGGGACAGAGTACAGATACGCAGTATTTT
>many|NA|TRBJ1-4|15|TRBV12-3/TRBV12-4
CASSGRIATNEKLFF
TGTGCCAGCAGTGGTAGGATTGCAACTAATGAAAAACTGTTTTTT
>many|TRBD1|TRBJ1-5|13|TRBV29-1
CSVRQGDDQPQHF
TGCAGCGTCCGTCAGGGGGACGACCAGCCCCAGCATTTT
>NA|NA|TRBJ2-3|14|TRBV30
CAWDPSRATDTQYF
TGTGCCTGGGACCCAAGTAGAGCCACAGATACGCAGTATTTT
>NA|TRBD1|TRBJ2-7|14|TRBV4-2
CASSPGQGYYEQYF
TGTGCCAGCAGCCCGGGACAGGGGTACTACGAGCAGTACTTC
>many|TRBD1|TRBJ1-2|18|TRBV5-6
CASSPGAGTGLYKYGYTF
TGTGCCAGCAGCCCCGGAGCCGGGACAGGGCTTTACAAGTATGGCTACACCTTC
>NA|TRBD1|TRBJ1-6|16|TRBV14
CASSQGIGTGVAPLHF
TGTGCCAGCAGCCAAGGAATTGGGACAGGGGTGGCACCCCTCCACTTT
>many|NA|TRBJ2-1|11|TRBV30
CAWMIQAEQFF
TGTGCCTGGATGATTCAGGCAGAGCAGTTCTTC
>many|TRBD2|TRBJ2-5|23|TRBV7-6
CASSFSPSPLGAGVGSSFETQYF
TGTGCCAGCAGCTTCTCCCCCTCCCCCCTGGGAGCGGGGGTTGGGTCGAGTTTTGAGACCCAGTACTTC
>NA|NA|TRBJ1-2|16|TRBV5-1
CASSLGKAAQGSSYTF
TGCGCCAGCAGCTTGGGCAAAGCGGCACAGGGAAGTAGCTACACCTTC
>NA|TRBD1|TRBJ2-6|16|TRBV5-6
CASSSRDRGYLDVLTF
TGTGCCAGCAGCTCCCGGGACAGGGGCTACCTGGACGTCCTGACTTTC
>NA|NA|TRBJ2-7|15|TRBV19
CASSISGGPSYEQYF
TGTGCCAGTAGTATATCTGGGGGTCCGAGCTACGAGCAGTACTTC